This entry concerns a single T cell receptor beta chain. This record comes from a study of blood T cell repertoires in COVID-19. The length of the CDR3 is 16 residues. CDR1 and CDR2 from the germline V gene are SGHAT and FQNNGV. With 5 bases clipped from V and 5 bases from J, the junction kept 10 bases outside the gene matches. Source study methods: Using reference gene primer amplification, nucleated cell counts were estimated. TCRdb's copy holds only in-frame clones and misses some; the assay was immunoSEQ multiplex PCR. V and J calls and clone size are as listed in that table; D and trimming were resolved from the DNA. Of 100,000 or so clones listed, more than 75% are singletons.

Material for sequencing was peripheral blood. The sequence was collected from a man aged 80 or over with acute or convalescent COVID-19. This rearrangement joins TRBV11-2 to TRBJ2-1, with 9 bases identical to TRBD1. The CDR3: CASSPGDRVKDNEQFF. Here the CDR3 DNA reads TGTGCCAGCAGCCCCGGGGACAGGGTAAAGGACAATGAGCAGTTCTTC.